What follows are 23 T cell receptor beta chains derived from one specimen sequenced in a study of long-term antiretroviral therapy in people with HIV. A v3.0 immunoSEQ assay was performed at survey level. TCRdb's copy holds only in-frame clones and misses some; the assay was immunoSEQ multiplex PCR. The sample lists approximately 36,000 clones, approximately 80% occurring once. The material was unsorted PBMCs, obtained 0.6 years after starting antiretroviral therapy. Source of these receptors: a man younger than 30 with HIV.

V and J are TRBV27 and TRBJ2-1; D remains ambiguous. The ends were cut back, 5 bases at V and 8 bases at J, with 25 bases in the middle. The CDR3 has 17 residues. Germline V lookup: CDR1 MNHEY, CDR2 SMNVEV (reference sequence). The CDR3 nucleotides are TGTGCCAGCAGTCCTACCCCCCCCTTCCTGCTACGGGATGAGCAGTTCTTC. It encodes CASSPTPPFLLRDEQFF.

V gene TRBV7-9 combines with J gene TRBJ2-1; D possibly corresponds to TRBD2 (6 bases). CDR1 is SEHNR, CDR2 FQNEAQ, per germline (reference sequence). Trimming removed 5 bases at V and 4 bases at J, with 15 bases between. CDR3 length: 15 amino acids. In nucleotides, the CDR3 is TGTGCCAGCAGCGTCCCGGGACTCGAATACAATGAGCAGTTCTTC. Protein product: CASSVPGLEYNEQFF.

This clone was seen a handful of times. The V and J genes are TRBV5-1 and TRBJ1-1; TRBD1 is a possible D gene (6 bases). From germline, CDR1 is SGHRS and CDR2 YFSETQ. Trimming cost V 4 bases and J 6 bases, with 10 bases left between them. The CDR3 covers 12 residues. This CDR3 is CASSPGVAEAFF. As DNA, the CDR3 is TGCGCCAGCAGCCCAGGGGTGGCTGAAGCTTTCTTT. The complete variable domain, with remaining parts taken from reference TRBV5-1 and TRBJ1-1, reads KAGVTQTPRYLIKTRGQQVTLSCSPISGHRSVSWYQQTPGQGLQFLFEYFSETQRNKGNFPGRFSGRQFSNSRSEMNVSTLELGDSALYLCASSPGVAEAFFGQGTRLTVV.

V is TRBV4-2 and J is TRBJ2-2; D is possibly TRBD2 (7 bases). There are 15 residues in the CDR3. In germline, CDR1 is LGHNA, CDR2 YNFKEQ. V shed 1 base and J shed 4 bases, with 10 bases lying between them. The CDR3 here is CASSQGGGPTGELFF. The CDR3 region has the DNA TGTGCCAGCAGCCAAGGCGGGGGCCCCACCGGGGAGCTGTTTTTT.

This clone has only a few counts. This chain connects TRBV11-2 to TRBJ1-5; 7 nucleotides match TRBD1. The CDR3 length is 16 residues. CDR1 is SGHAT and CDR2 is FQNNGV in the germline V gene. Germline trimming cut 2 bases from V and 2 bases from J; bases unmatched to any gene: 6. Here the CDR3 reads CASSLTGVSRNQPQHF. DNA of the CDR3: TGTGCCAGCAGCTTAACAGGGGTTAGTCGCAATCAGCCCCAGCATTTT.

This sequence joins TRBV7-9 and TRBJ1-2; D gene ambiguous. Trimming stripped 2 bases from V and 1 base from J, with 11 bases between. The CDR3 runs 15 residues. The germline CDR1 and CDR2 sequences are SEHNR and FQNEAQ (reference sequence). CDR3 region: CASSLPGLFNYGYTF. The DNA for the CDR3 is TGTGCCAGCAGCTTACCTGGGCTGTTTAACTATGGCTACACCTTC.

The rearrangement joins TRBV6-6 to TRBJ2-2; TRBD2 matches 8 bases. The CDR3 loop spans 15 amino acids. The V gene end was trimmed by 6 bases and the J gene end by 4 bases; junction bases not matched to a gene: 7. Germline V gives CDR1 MNHNY, CDR2 SVGAGI (reference sequence). CDR3 sequence: CASSPTSGRTGELFF. Written as DNA, the CDR3 is TGTGCCAGCAGCCCTACTAGCGGCCGCACCGGGGAGCTGTTTTTT.

The gene calls are TRBV6-6 and TRBJ2-2; 7 positions agree with TRBD1. V trimming: 6 bases; J trimming: 1 base; junction bases outside the gene matches: 8. The CDR3 is made up of 16 amino acids. CDR1 MNHNY and CDR2 SVGAGI come from the germline V gene (reference sequence). As DNA, the CDR3 is TGTGCCAGCAGCCTGACAGGGCGAAGGAACACCGGGGAGCTGTTTTTT. It encodes CASSLTGRRNTGELFF.

The chain carries TRBV7-9 and TRBJ2-1; 10 bases map to TRBD2. Germline assignment: CDR1 SEHNR and CDR2 FQNEAQ (reference sequence). Trimming at V came to 6 bases and at J to 10 bases, leaving 9 bases not matched to a gene. The CDR3 covers 14 residues. The CDR3 here is CASRLAGSLGEQFF. The CDR3 region has the DNA TGTGCCAGCAGACTAGCGGGATCCCTGGGGGAGCAGTTCTTC.

This chain connects TRBV19 to TRBJ2-3, with D possibly being TRBD2 (5 bases). Trimming removed 3 bases at V and 2 bases at J, with 9 bases between. Germline CDR1 reads LNHDA; CDR2 reads SQIVND (reference sequence). The CDR3 consists of 14 residues. This chain's CDR3 is CASSIPGNTDTQYF. CDR3 sequence (DNA): TGTGCCAGTAGTATCCCGGGGAACACAGATACGCAGTATTTT.

The chain combines TRBV7-2 with TRBJ2-5; the D call may be TRBD1 or TRBD2 (5 bases each). This CDR3 comprises 15 residues. CDR1 is SGHTA and CDR2 is FQGNSA in the germline V gene. Trimming shortened V by 1 base and J by 5 bases, and 14 bases separated the two germline ends. DNA of the CDR3: TGTGCCAGCAGCTTAGACCCGGGGCAGGCGGAGACCCAGTACTTC. Translation gives CASSLDPGQAETQYF.

The J gene is TRBJ2-5, the V gene TRBV29-1; D may match TRBD1 or TRBD2 (5 bases each). Per germline, CDR1 SQVTM and CDR2 ANQGSEA. The CDR3 has 12 residues. The V gene lost 7 bases and the J gene lost 2 bases, with 11 bases spanning the gap. CDR3 residues: CSALWGQETQYF. CDR3 DNA sequence: TGCAGCGCTCTTTGGGGGCAAGAGACCCAGTACTTC.

The rearrangement links TRBV27 to TRBJ1-1; 7 positions agree with TRBD1. This CDR3 is built from 14 residues. Per germline, CDR1 MNHEY and CDR2 SMNVEV (reference sequence). V shed 5 bases and J 0 bases; nucleotides not matched to a gene: 3. The CDR3 is CASSIQGLNTEAFF. In nucleotides, the CDR3 is TGTGCCAGCAGTATACAGGGGCTGAACACTGAAGCTTTCTTT.

V is TRBV27 and J is TRBJ1-2, with D possibly matching TRBD1 (6 bases). The CDR3 sequence is 16 residues long. Trimming pared 4 bases from V and 2 bases from J, leaving 17 bases between. Germline V gives CDR1 MNHEY, CDR2 SMNVEV (reference sequence). The CDR3 loop reads CASSSGGPGANYGYTF. CDR3 DNA: TGTGCCAGCAGTTCCGGAGGCCCGGGGGCGAACTATGGCTACACCTTC.

V gene TRBV5-4 combines with J gene TRBJ2-7, with 8 bases lining up with TRBD2. The CDR3 extends over 15 amino acids. From germline, CDR1 is SGHNT and CDR2 YYREEE (reference sequence). Losses at the gene ends were 4 bases for V and 5 bases for J; bases not matched to a gene: 11. CDR3 DNA: TGTGCCAGCAGCGAATGGACGGGGGGGTTCGACGAGCAGTACTTC. Its protein is CASSEWTGGFDEQYF.

The chain couples TRBV19 to TRBJ1-4, with TRBD1 matching 7 bases. Per the germline V gene, CDR1 is LNHDA and CDR2 is SQIVND (reference sequence). The CDR3 is 13 residues long. V lost 10 bases and J lost 4; bases outside the gene matches: 6. CDR3 sequence (DNA): TGTGCCACCGAGGACAGGTTTAATGAAAAACTGTTTTTT. It encodes CATEDRFNEKLFF.

This clone has a handful of counts. CDR3 in amino acids: CASSPSGDNYGYTF. The CDR3 region has the DNA TGTGCCAGCAGTCCCTCAGGGGACAACTATGGCTACACCTTC. The V gene is TRBV27, the J gene TRBJ1-2, with a possible D match to TRBD1 (6 bases). The CDR3 spans 14 residues. CDR1 and CDR2 (germline): MNHEY, SMNVEV (reference sequence). V was clipped by 5 bases and J by 2 bases, with 12 bases between them.

This clone showed up just once. The gene calls are TRBV5-6 and TRBJ2-5; D remains unclear. The DNA end is more similar to TRBJ2-7, so the J call may be wrong. Germline V gene sequence: CDR1 SGHDT, CDR2 YYEEEE. CDR3 size: 14 residues. CDR3 bases: TGTGCCAGCAGCTTGTTCCCGAAAACCTACGAGCAGTACTTC. Translated, it gives CASSLFPKTYEQYF.

The J gene is TRBJ2-5, the V gene TRBV9; 11 bases are shared with TRBD2. The V segment lost 9 bases and the J segment 4 bases; nucleotides outside the gene matches: 11. CDR1 is SGDLS, CDR2 YYNGEE, per germline. The CDR3 totals 15 residues. The DNA of the CDR3 is TGTGCCAACCACGGACTAGCGGGTTTTGGAGAGACCCAGTACTTC. Encoded protein: CANHGLAGFGETQYF.

The rearrangement links TRBV11-2 to TRBJ1-2; TRBD1 matches 7 bases. CDR3 length: 14 residues. Per germline, CDR1 SGHAT and CDR2 FQNNGV. With V trimmed by 1 base and J by 3 bases, 2 bases remained unmatched. This CDR3 reads CASSLGQGDYGYTF. CDR3 nucleotide sequence: TGTGCCAGCAGCTTAGGACAGGGTGACTATGGCTACACCTTC.

This clone was seen more than once but under ten times. The chain links TRBV7-9 to TRBJ1-5; D gene unclear. Trimming shortened V by 1 base and J by 4 bases, and 8 bases separated the two germline ends. The CDR3 runs to 14 residues. Per germline, CDR1 SEHNR and CDR2 FQNEAQ (reference sequence). CDR3 sequence: CASSLGAGNQPQHF. Here the CDR3 DNA reads TGTGCCAGCAGCTTAGGTGCCGGGAATCAGCCCCAGCATTTT. Complete variable domain (other parts from reference TRBV7-9 and TRBJ1-5): DTGVSQNPRHKITKRGQNVTFRCDPISEHNRLYWYRQTLGQGPEFLTYFQNEAQLEKSRLLSDRFSAERPKGSFSTLEIQRTEQGDSAMYLCASSLGAGNQPQHFGDGTRLSIL.

V and J are TRBV11-3 and TRBJ2-1; D is unclear. The germline gives CDR1 SGHNT, CDR2 YENEEA. The CDR3 is 13 amino acids. V was shortened by 3 bases and J by 1 base, with 4 bases between the two germline ends. CDR3 residues: CASSFTSYNEQFF. For the CDR3, the DNA is TGTGCCAGCAGCTTCACGTCCTACAATGAGCAGTTCTTC.

The CDR3 nucleotides read TGTGCCAGCAGTTACTCGGCGGGAAATCAGCCCCAGCATTTT. Amino acids: CASSYSAGNQPQHF. The chain combines TRBV6-5 with TRBJ1-5, with D hard to call. V lost 0 bases, J lost 4 bases, and 7 bases lay in between. Germline CDR1 reads MNHEY; CDR2 reads SVGAGI. This CDR3 has 14 residues.